This T cell receptor beta chain was recovered during a study of blood T cell repertoires in COVID-19. Source study methods: Amplification with reference gene primers provided the estimates of nucleated cell counts. Libraries were prepared by immunoSEQ multiplex PCR; TCRdb keeps only in-frame clonotypes and omits some of them. The V and J calls and the clone size are those of that table, but D and trimming were determined from the DNA. Among about 64,000 clones listed, 65% to 90% were seen once. The CDR3 totals 15 residues. The ends were cut back, 0 bases at V and 1 base at J, with 11 bases in the middle. The germline V gene has CDR1 SGHTS and CDR2 YDEGEE.

This TCR derives from a man aged 35 to 55 with acute or convalescent COVID-19. The chain couples TRBV5-8 to TRBJ2-7, with D possibly TRBD2 on 6 matching bases. What was sequenced was peripheral blood. CDR3 protein: CASSLETGLSYEQYF. The CDR3 DNA sequence: TGTGCCAGCAGCTTGGAAACGGGACTTTCCTACGAGCAGTACTTC. Using reference TRBV5-8 and TRBJ2-7 for the parts outside the CDR3, the full variable domain is EAGVTQSPTHLIKTRGQQATLRCSPISGHTSVYWYQQALGLGLQFLLWYDEGEERNRGNFPPRFSGRQFPNYSSELNVNALELEDSALYLCASSLETGLSYEQYFGPGTRLTVT.